The 27 T cell receptor beta chains below all came from one sample that was sequenced in a study of shared clonotypes between healthy human individuals (dated by TCRdb to the early 2020s). To prepare the library, the immunoSEQ multiplex PCR assay was applied. Entries here come from immuneACCESS through TCRdb and include only in-frame sequences with V and J called. Some clones fail to appear in such tables; in the studies checked, an unresolved V gene covers under half of the shortfall, and the cause of the remainder is unknown. The sample table shows around 2.1 million clones, and about 93% are seen once. More than 1.5% of the sample is taken by the ten largest. CD8 naive samples were CD45RO-negative cells positively selected for CCR7, giving a CD45RA+CCR7+ population that excluded TemRA cells. Input material: naive CD8+ T cells from PBMCs. Reading the label with the study, this specimen's cell subset or site is: CD45RA+CCR7+. These receptors all come from a man between 18 and 29 years old in good health. Some clones in this sample may be carry-over from other donors' samples.

About this clone: Other DNA sequences from this sample encode an identical CDR3 as well. This chain connects TRBV28 to TRBJ2-1, with D perhaps matching TRBD1 or TRBD2 (6 bases each). V gave up 3 bases and J gave up 6 bases, with 9 bases separating them. The CDR3 length is 13 residues. Per germline, CDR1 MDHEN and CDR2 SYDVKM. The CDR3 DNA follows: TGTGCCAGCAGTTTCCGGGGGCCCAATGAGCAGTTCTTC. It yields the protein CASSFRGPNEQFF.

The genes are TRBV4-1 and TRBJ2-1; D call uncertain. The CDR3 spans 17 residues. The germline CDR1 and CDR2 sequences are MGHRA and YSYEKL. Trimming took off 3 bases at V and 0 bases at J, with 15 bases between the two ends. The CDR3 spells CASSHFRVEDSYNEQFF. The CDR3 region has the DNA TGCGCCAGCAGCCATTTTCGCGTAGAAGACTCCTACAATGAGCAGTTCTTC.

The chain is built from TRBV11-2 and TRBJ2-7, with D perhaps assigned TRBD1 or TRBD2 (5 bases each). This CDR3 contains 15 residues. CDR1 is SGHAT, CDR2 FQNNGV, per germline. Trimming removed 1 base at V and 5 bases at J, with 15 bases between. CDR3 amino acids: CASSLGAPGTHEQYF. CDR3 coding DNA: TGTGCCAGCAGCTTAGGGGCCCCGGGGACCCACGAGCAGTACTTC.

The chain links TRBV11-2 to TRBJ2-3; 9 nucleotides line up with TRBD1. The CDR3 contains 17 residues. V was clipped by 1 base and J by 2 bases; unmatched bases: 7. Germline-derived CDR1 and CDR2 are SGHAT and FQNNGV. The chain's CDR3 is CASSLAFRTGVTDTQYF. The DNA of the CDR3 is TGTGCCAGCAGCTTAGCCTTCAGGACAGGGGTCACAGATACGCAGTATTTT.

The chain couples TRBV7-6 to TRBJ2-1; 11 nucleotides agree with TRBD2. Unmatched junction bases numbered 6, after V lost 4 bases and J lost 7 bases. The CDR3 extends over 15 amino acids. Germline assignment: CDR1 SGHVS and CDR2 FNYEAQ. The CDR3 DNA reads TGTGCCAGCAGCTCGGTAGCGGGAGGGCCGAATGAGCAGTTCTTC. Protein: CASSSVAGGPNEQFF. Complete variable domain (other parts from reference TRBV7-6 and TRBJ2-1): GAGVSQSPRYKVTKRGQDVALRCDPISGHVSLYWYRQALGQGPEFLTYFNYEAQQDKSGLPNDRFSAERPEGSISTLTIQRTEQRDSAMYRCASSSVAGGPNEQFFGPGTRLTVL.

Comments on this clone: The same CDR3 also results from other DNA sequences found in this sample. This CDR3 reads CASSLDGTYEQYF. DNA of the CDR3: TGTGCCAGCAGCTTGGACGGCACCTACGAGCAGTACTTC. This sequence joins TRBV7-9 and TRBJ2-7; D call uncertain. CDR1 SEHNR and CDR2 FQNEAQ come from the germline V gene (reference sequence). The CDR3 has 13 residues. V was clipped by 3 bases and J by 2 bases, with 8 bases between them.

This sequence joins TRBV4-1 and TRBJ2-7; 10 bases fit TRBD2. CDR1 is MGHRA and CDR2 is YSYEKL in the germline V gene. V dropped 4 bases and J dropped 5; count of bases not matched to a gene: 5. The CDR3 has 14 amino acids. The CDR3 nucleotides read TGCGCCAGCAGCCCCCGGAGCGGGAGGGACGAGCAGTACTTC. Translated, it gives CASSPRSGRDEQYF.

This chain connects TRBV13 to TRBJ1-2, with 8 bases lining up with TRBD1. This CDR3 spans 16 amino acids. Germline-derived CDR1 and CDR2 are PRHDT and FYEKMQ (reference sequence). J lost 2 bases, V lost 6 bases, and 11 bases had no gene match. The CDR3, as DNA: TGTGCCAGCAGTCCACTAGGGACAGGCGACAACTATGGCTACACCTTC. It specifies CASSPLGTGDNYGYTF.

The chain is built from TRBV29-1 and TRBJ1-2; D is ambiguous. With 2 bases removed from V and 4 bases from J, the gap between germline ends came to 11 bases. In germline, CDR1 is SQVTM, CDR2 ANQGSEA. CDR3 length equals 13 residues. This CDR3 is CSVEFRDTYGYTF. The CDR3 nucleotides are TGCAGCGTTGAATTTAGAGACACCTATGGCTACACCTTC. The full variable domain, in which reference TRBV29-1 and TRBJ1-2 provide the parts outside the CDR3, is SAVISQKPSRDICQRGTSLTIQCQVDSQVTMMFWYRQQPGQSLTLIATANQGSEATYESGFVIDKFPISRPNLTFSTLTVSNMSPEDSSIYLCSVEFRDTYGYTFGSGTRLTVV.

The chain recombines TRBV13 with TRBJ2-7, with 8 bases that match TRBD2. The CDR3 sequence is 15 residues long. Germline CDR1 reads PRHDT; CDR2 reads FYEKMQ (reference sequence). V shed 2 bases and J 7 bases; nucleotides not matched to a gene: 10. The CDR3 DNA sequence: TGTGCCAGCAGCTTATCTGTAGCGGGACCCCCGGAGCAGTACTTC. Its translation: CASSLSVAGPPEQYF.

CDR3 in DNA: TGTGCCAGCAGCTTAGCAGTATTTGCGGGAGATGCCATTCAGTACTTC. This sequence encodes CASSLAVFAGDAIQYF. The chain carries TRBV7-2 and TRBJ2-4; 7 positions match TRBD2. V trimming: 0 bases; J trimming: 9 bases; junction bases outside the gene matches: 11. CDR1 is SGHTA and CDR2 is FQGNSA in the germline V gene. The CDR3 length is 16 residues.

The rearrangement links TRBV4-3 to TRBJ2-1; 9 bases match TRBD2. V trimming: 1 base; J trimming: 4 bases; junction bases outside the gene matches: 5. Germline loops: CDR1 LGHNA, CDR2 YSLEER. CDR3 size: 16 residues. CDR3 in DNA: TGCGCCAGCAGCCAAGTAGGTAGCGGGAGATACAATGAGCAGTTCTTC. It encodes CASSQVGSGRYNEQFF.

This rearrangement joins TRBV27 to TRBJ2-7; possibly TRBD1 for D (5 bases). The V end was cut by 10 bases, the J end by 5 bases, with 21 bases between. The CDR3 sequence is 14 residues long. Germline V CDR1 and CDR2: MNHEY, SMNVEV (reference sequence). The CDR3 DNA reads TGTGCCACCAACGACAGAAACCACCCAGACGAGCAGTACTTC. This translates into CATNDRNHPDEQYF.

CDR3: CASSIGSVLQETQYF. CDR3 DNA: TGTGCCAGTAGTATCGGGTCGGTCCTACAAGAGACCCAGTACTTC. The chain is built from TRBV19 and TRBJ2-5; D not resolved. The CDR3 length is 15 residues. V dropped 3 bases and J dropped 2 bases, with 13 bases sitting between them. CDR1 LNHDA and CDR2 SQIVND come from the germline V gene (reference sequence).

Note on this clone: This sample also contains other DNA sequences that code for the same CDR3. The V and J genes are TRBV28 and TRBJ1-2; 7 nucleotides align to TRBD1. CDR1 MDHEN and CDR2 SYDVKM come from the germline V gene. The length of the CDR3 is 14 residues. V gave up 3 bases and J gave up 5 bases; unmatched junction bases: 6. The CDR3 spells CASSFRGGGYGYTF. DNA for the CDR3: TGTGCCAGCAGTTTTAGAGGGGGCGGGTATGGCTACACCTTC.

The chain employs TRBV5-5 and TRBJ2-7; D is perhaps TRBD2 (5 bases). From germline, CDR1 is SGHKS and CDR2 YYEKEE (reference sequence). The V gene lost 3 bases and the J gene lost 3 bases, with 10 bases spanning the gap. The CDR3 runs 13 residues. This CDR3 is CASSWRVDYEQYF. CDR3 sequence (DNA): TGTGCCAGCAGCTGGCGGGTGGACTACGAGCAGTACTTC.

As concerns this clone: Other DNA sequences in this sample translate to the same CDR3. This chain uses TRBV27 with TRBJ2-1; no definite D call. Germline V gives CDR1 MNHEY, CDR2 SMNVEV (reference sequence). The CDR3 spans 13 residues. The V and J ends lost 2 bases and 8 bases respectively, with 10 bases between them. CDR3 sequence reads: CASSLVRWDEQFF. As DNA, the CDR3 is TGTGCCAGCAGTTTAGTTCGGTGGGATGAGCAGTTCTTC.

The chain joins TRBV4-1 to TRBJ2-3; D is ambiguous. Germline CDR1 is MGHRA and CDR2 is YSYEKL. The V gene lost 0 bases and the J gene lost 0 bases, with 10 bases spanning the gap. This CDR3 has 16 residues. CDR3 sequence reads: CASSQDPSGSTDTQYF. CDR3 nucleotide sequence: TGCGCCAGCAGCCAAGATCCTTCAGGTAGCACAGATACGCAGTATTTT.

This chain connects TRBV7-9 to TRBJ1-4, with D unclear. Germline-derived CDR1 and CDR2 are SEHNR and FQNEAQ (reference sequence). This CDR3 region has 13 residues. Trimming cost V 0 bases and J 15 bases, with 14 bases left between them. The CDR3 DNA sequence: TGTGCCAGCAGCTTAGCGAAAAACTCCTGGGTGTTTTTT. This codes for CASSLAKNSWVFF. Drawing the rest from reference TRBV7-9 and TRBJ1-4, the complete variable domain is DTGVSQNPRHKITKRGQNVTFRCDPISEHNRLYWYRQTLGQGPEFLTYFQNEAQLEKSRLLSDRFSAERPKGSFSTLEIQRTEQGDSAMYLCASSLAKNSWVFFGSGTQLSVL.

The V gene is TRBV27, the J gene TRBJ2-7; D not certain. Germline values: CDR1 MNHEY, CDR2 SMNVEV (reference sequence). V was pared by 5 bases and J by 0 bases, with 11 bases between. There are 14 residues in the CDR3. The CDR3 protein is CASSPIGDSYEQYF. The CDR3 DNA sequence: TGTGCCAGCAGTCCGATCGGAGACTCCTACGAGCAGTACTTC.

This clone was seen only once. The gene calls are TRBV10-2 and TRBJ2-1; 7 positions agree with TRBD2. Germline loops: CDR1 WSHSY, CDR2 SAAADI. V shed 8 bases and J 1 base; nucleotides not matched to a gene: 5. This CDR3 has 14 amino acids. CDR3 sequence: CASWRLASYNEQFF. DNA for the CDR3: TGCGCCAGCTGGCGACTAGCATCCTACAATGAGCAGTTCTTC.

The chain joins TRBV15 to TRBJ1-3, with D unclear. CDR3 length: 13 amino acids. The germline V gene has CDR1 LNHNV and CDR2 YYDKDF (reference sequence). Trimming stripped 3 bases from V and 5 bases from J, with 8 bases between. CDR3 residues: CATSSGQRNTIYF. In DNA form, the CDR3 reads TGTGCCACCAGCAGCGGGCAGCGAAACACCATATATTTT.

The V call is TRBV21-1, the J call TRBJ2-2; TRBD1 is taken as the D call from the table, unchecked against the DNA. TRBV21-1 is a known pseudogene. The CDR3 totals 18 residues. In DNA, the CDR3 is TGTGCCAGCAGCAAATCCCCGACAGGATTCGCGAACACCGGGGAGCTGTTTTTT. This translates into CASSKSPTGFANTGELFF.

This rearrangement joins TRBV19 to TRBJ2-7; no firm D call. Germline loops: CDR1 LNHDA, CDR2 SQIVND (reference sequence). This CDR3 contains 17 residues. V lost 0 bases and J lost 0, with 15 bases in between. The CDR3 here is CASSIDHLGHASYEQYF. The CDR3 DNA follows: TGTGCCAGTAGTATAGATCATCTGGGTCATGCCTCCTACGAGCAGTACTTC.

The V call is TRBV11-2, the J call TRBJ1-3; no definite D call. The CDR3 totals 17 residues. CDR1 is SGHAT, CDR2 FQNNGV, per germline. The V end lost 5 bases, the J end lost 2 bases, and 19 bases lay between the germline ends. CDR3 residues: CASSHPRAQPPGNTIYF. In DNA, the CDR3 is TGTGCCAGCAGCCACCCCCGGGCCCAGCCCCCTGGAAACACCATATATTTT.

V and J are TRBV29-1 and TRBJ2-1; 12 positions agree with TRBD1. V shed 3 bases, J shed 2 bases, and the junction held 11 bases outside the gene matches. Germline V lookup: CDR1 SQVTM, CDR2 ANQGSEA. The CDR3 totals 18 residues. CDR3 amino acids: CSVEALHRDRGPYNEQFF. The CDR3, as DNA: TGCAGCGTTGAGGCCCTCCACCGGGACAGGGGGCCCTACAATGAGCAGTTCTTC.

The J gene is TRBJ2-7, the V gene TRBV15, with 11 bases matching TRBD1. V lost 3 bases and J lost 3; bases outside the gene matches: 4. The CDR3 contains 15 residues. Germline-derived CDR1 and CDR2 are LNHNV and YYDKDF (reference sequence). For the CDR3, the DNA is TGTGCCACCAGCAGTTTGGACAGGGGGCTCTACGAGCAGTACTTC. Translation: CATSSLDRGLYEQYF.